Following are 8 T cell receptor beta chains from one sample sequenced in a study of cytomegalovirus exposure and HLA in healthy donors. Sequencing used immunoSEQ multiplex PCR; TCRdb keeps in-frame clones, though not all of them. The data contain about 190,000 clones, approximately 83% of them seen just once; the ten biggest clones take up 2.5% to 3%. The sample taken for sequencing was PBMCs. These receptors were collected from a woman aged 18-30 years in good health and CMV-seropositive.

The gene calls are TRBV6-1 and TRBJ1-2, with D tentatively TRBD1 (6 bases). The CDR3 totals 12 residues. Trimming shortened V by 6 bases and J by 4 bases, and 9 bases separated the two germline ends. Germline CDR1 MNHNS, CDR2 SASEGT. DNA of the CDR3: TGTGCCAGCAGCACAGGGACCTATGGCTACACCTTC. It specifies CASSTGTYGYTF.

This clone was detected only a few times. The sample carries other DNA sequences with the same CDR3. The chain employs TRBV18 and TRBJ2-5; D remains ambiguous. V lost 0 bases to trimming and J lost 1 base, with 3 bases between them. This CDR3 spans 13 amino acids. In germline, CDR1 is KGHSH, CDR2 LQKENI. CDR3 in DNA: TGTGCCAGCTCACCACCCTCCCAAGAGACCCAGTACTTC. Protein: CASSPPSQETQYF.

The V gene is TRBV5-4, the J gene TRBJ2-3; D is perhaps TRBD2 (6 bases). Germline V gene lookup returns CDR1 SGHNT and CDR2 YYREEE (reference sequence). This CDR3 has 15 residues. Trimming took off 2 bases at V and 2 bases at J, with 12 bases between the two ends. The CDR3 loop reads CASSLRERVTDTQYF. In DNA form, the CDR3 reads TGTGCCAGCAGCTTAAGAGAGCGGGTCACAGATACGCAGTATTTT.

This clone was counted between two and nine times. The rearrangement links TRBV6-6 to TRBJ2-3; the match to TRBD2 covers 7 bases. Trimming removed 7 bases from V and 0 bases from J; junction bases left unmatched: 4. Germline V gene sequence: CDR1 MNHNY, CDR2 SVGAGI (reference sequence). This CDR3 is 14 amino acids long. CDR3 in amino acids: CASIKAGSTDTQYF. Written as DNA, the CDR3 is TGTGCCAGCATCAAAGCGGGGAGCACAGATACGCAGTATTTT.

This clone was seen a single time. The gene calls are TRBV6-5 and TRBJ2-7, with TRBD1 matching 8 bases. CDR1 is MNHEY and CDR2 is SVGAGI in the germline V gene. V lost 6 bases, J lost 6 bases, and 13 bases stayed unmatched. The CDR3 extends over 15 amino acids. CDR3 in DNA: TGTGCCAGCAGACCCGGACAGGGTGTAGGTCGCGAGCAGTACTTC. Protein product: CASRPGQGVGREQYF.

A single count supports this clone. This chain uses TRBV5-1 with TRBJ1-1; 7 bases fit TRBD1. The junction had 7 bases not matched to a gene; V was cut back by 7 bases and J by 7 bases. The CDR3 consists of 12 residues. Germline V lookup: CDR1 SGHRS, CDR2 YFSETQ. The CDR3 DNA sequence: TGCGCCAGCTGGGAAGGGGGCGGTGAAGCTTTCTTT. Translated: CASWEGGGEAFF.

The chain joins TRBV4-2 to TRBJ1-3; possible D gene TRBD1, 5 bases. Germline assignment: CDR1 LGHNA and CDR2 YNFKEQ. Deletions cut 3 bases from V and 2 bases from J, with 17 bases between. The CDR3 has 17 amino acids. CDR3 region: CASSHPLSWGAGNTIYF. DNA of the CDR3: TGTGCCAGCAGCCACCCCCTCTCGTGGGGGGCTGGAAACACCATATATTTT.

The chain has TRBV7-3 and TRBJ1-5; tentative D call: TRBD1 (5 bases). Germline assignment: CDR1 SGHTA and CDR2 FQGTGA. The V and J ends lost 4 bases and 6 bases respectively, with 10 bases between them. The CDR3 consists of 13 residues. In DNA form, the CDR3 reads TGTGCCAGCAGCTCGGGGGTGGGTCAGCCCCAGCATTTT. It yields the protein CASSSGVGQPQHF.